The T cell receptor beta chain described here comes from a study of T cell responses to AZD1222 COVID-19 vaccine. The study, taken as a whole, reports: The donor cohort was predominantly white British with a female majority, and clonal diversity may have been underestimated. As reported, nearly half of all spike-specific TCRs target variant regions that are unmutated. It was only a handful of AZD1222 recipients who were seropositive at baseline. Vaccine-related CD4 TCRs covered spike, predominating at 160-218 and 743-854.

Of note for this clone: Antigen unknown.

Here immunoSEQ multiplex PCR was the method, and the copy in TCRdb shows in-frame clones only, minus some. The sample lists roughly 100,000 clones; 75% to 90% were seen once. This CDR3 contains 16 residues. The clonotype originates from an adult in good health. The starting material was peripheral blood, obtained on day 0 of AZD1222 vaccination. This chain uses TRBV12-2 with TRBJ1-1; the table's D call TRBD1 went unverified against the DNA. TRBV12-2 is classified as a pseudogene. CDR3 protein: CASRFPPDRGNTEAFF. Written as DNA, the CDR3 is TGTGCAAGTCGCTTCCCCCCCGACAGGGGGAACACTGAAGCTTTCTTT.